One and the same sample provided the 19 T cell receptor beta chains below, sequenced in a study of shared clonotypes between healthy human individuals (dated by TCRdb to about 2020). Libraries were prepared through the immunoSEQ multiplex PCR assay. The clones in this table, taken by TCRdb from immuneACCESS, are in-frame only. Not every clone is retained; where verified, under half of the shortfall comes from an unresolved V gene, and the cause of the rest is unknown. For this sample there are some 500,000 clones; about 96% appear just once. The ten largest clones capture 0.064% of the sample. The sample was naive CD4+ T cells sorted from blood. Sample cell subset or site, as interpreted from the label and publication: CD45RA+ positively selected. Receptors were obtained from a woman in her twenties or thirties in good health.

V is TRBV18 and J is TRBJ1-2; TRBD1 matches 8 bases. From germline, CDR1 is KGHSH and CDR2 LQKENI. J was trimmed by 8 bases and V by 1 base; bases with no gene match: 3. The CDR3 is 13 residues long. The CDR3 DNA reads TGTGCCAGCTCACCACTTGGGACAGGAGGCTACACCTTC. It codes for CASSPLGTGGYTF.

V usage is TRBV27 and J usage is TRBJ2-7, with D possibly matching TRBD2 (6 bases). V was cut by 10 bases and J by 5 bases, with 18 bases left in between. The CDR3 length is 13 residues. The germline CDR1 and CDR2 sequences are MNHEY and SMNVEV (reference sequence). The CDR3 is CATHRAGRNEQYF. The DNA for the CDR3 is TGTGCCACCCATCGGGCAGGGAGGAACGAGCAGTACTTC.

The chain is built from TRBV15 and TRBJ1-5; D not resolved. V lost 0 bases, J lost 3 bases, and 15 bases lay in between. Germline V gene data show CDR1 as LNHNV and CDR2 as YYDKDF (reference sequence). The CDR3 is 17 amino acids. CDR3 nucleotide sequence: TGTGCCACCAGCAGAGATTATACGTCTGGGAACAATCAGCCCCAGCATTTT. This codes for CATSRDYTSGNNQPQHF.

On this clone itself: Other DNA sequences from this sample encode an identical CDR3 as well. In DNA, the CDR3 is TGTGCCAGCAGTTTCGATAACTATGGCTACACCTTC. It encodes CASSFDNYGYTF. The chain combines TRBV28 with TRBJ1-2; D is unresolved. The CDR3 covers 12 residues. Trimming cost V 3 bases and J 1 base, with 3 bases left between them. Germline CDR1 reads MDHEN; CDR2 reads SYDVKM.

V is TRBV2 and J is TRBJ2-7, with unresolved D. The V gene's germline CDR1 is SNHLY and CDR2 FYNNEI. The ends were cut back, 2 bases at V and 2 bases at J, with 1 base in the middle. The CDR3 runs to 11 residues. As DNA, the CDR3 is TGTGCCAGCAGTGAACCCTACGAGCAGTACTTC. It yields the protein CASSEPYEQYF.

This rearrangement joins TRBV28 to TRBJ1-4; no reliable D call. Trimming shortened V by 6 bases and J by 5 bases, and 10 bases separated the two germline ends. The CDR3 has 13 amino acids. In germline, CDR1 is MDHEN, CDR2 SYDVKM. As DNA, the CDR3 is TGTGCCAGCAGGCTGGGCAGGAATGAAAAACTGTTTTTT. It is translated as CASRLGRNEKLFF.

V and J are TRBV5-1 and TRBJ1-1; D call uncertain. Germline lookup yields CDR1 SGHRS and CDR2 YFSETQ. The V gene lost 0 bases and the J gene lost 1 base, with 13 bases spanning the gap. The CDR3 extends over 16 amino acids. CDR3 protein: CASSLAGRDKNTEAFF. The CDR3 nucleotides are TGCGCCAGCAGCTTGGCCGGAAGGGATAAGAACACTGAAGCTTTCTTT.

This chain connects TRBV15 to TRBJ2-1; 7 positions agree with TRBD1. Germline V gene lookup returns CDR1 LNHNV and CDR2 YYDKDF (reference sequence). The V gene end was trimmed by 0 bases and the J gene end by 0 bases; junction bases not matched to a gene: 5. This CDR3 is 17 amino acids long. DNA of the CDR3: TGTGCCACCAGCAGAGAGGACAGGCTGAGCTCCTACAATGAGCAGTTCTTC. Translation gives CATSREDRLSSYNEQFF. Supplemented by reference TRBV15 and TRBJ2-1, the full variable domain reads DAMVIQNPRYQVTQFGKPVTLSCSQTLNHNVMYWYQQKSSQAPKLLFHYYDKDFNNEADTPDNFQSRRPNTSFCFLDIRSPGLGDTAMYLCATSREDRLSSYNEQFFGPGTRLTVL.

The chain recombines TRBV27 with TRBJ1-5, with D possibly TRBD1 on 5 matching bases. The V end lost 6 bases, the J end lost 9 bases, and 15 bases lay between the germline ends. Germline V lookup: CDR1 MNHEY, CDR2 SMNVEV (reference sequence). The CDR3 covers 13 residues. The chain's CDR3 is CASRRDGVTPQHF. The CDR3 DNA is TGTGCCAGCAGAAGGGACGGAGTAACGCCCCAGCATTTT.

The chain employs TRBV5-1 and TRBJ1-1, with 7 bases lining up with TRBD1. V dropped 7 bases and J dropped 1; count of bases not matched to a gene: 4. This CDR3 region has 13 residues. CDR1 and CDR2 from the germline V gene are SGHRS and YFSETQ. CDR3 protein: CASGGQANTEAFF. DNA for the CDR3: TGCGCCAGCGGCGGACAGGCGAACACTGAAGCTTTCTTT. Filled out from reference TRBV5-1 and TRBJ1-1, the complete variable domain reads KAGVTQTPRYLIKTRGQQVTLSCSPISGHRSVSWYQQTPGQGLQFLFEYFSETQRNKGNFPGRFSGRQFSNSRSEMNVSTLELGDSALYLCASGGQANTEAFFGQGTRLTVV.

This clone was recorded once. The rearrangement links TRBV28 to TRBJ1-4; D possibly corresponds to TRBD1 (5 bases). This CDR3 is 16 amino acids long. Germline loops: CDR1 MDHEN, CDR2 SYDVKM. V was shortened by 4 bases and J by 6 bases, with 18 bases between the two germline ends. The DNA of the CDR3 is TGTGCCAGCAGTTCCTACGACGCGGGGGAAGATGAAAAACTGTTTTTT. This translates into CASSSYDAGEDEKLFF. The full variable domain, rest sourced from reference TRBV28 and TRBJ1-4, is DVKVTQSSRYLVKRTGEKVFLECVQDMDHENMFWYRQDPGLGLRLIYFSYDVKMKEKGDIPEGYSVSREKKERFSLILESASTNQTSMYLCASSSYDAGEDEKLFFGSGTQLSVL.

The rearrangement links TRBV19 to TRBJ2-3, with 10 bases lining up with TRBD2. The trim removed 6 bases at V and 3 bases at J, leaving 6 bases unmatched. Germline CDR1 is LNHDA and CDR2 is SQIVND (reference sequence). This CDR3 is 15 amino acids long. The CDR3 protein is CASSGGLAATDTQYF. The CDR3 DNA reads as TGTGCCAGTAGCGGCGGACTAGCGGCGACAGATACGCAGTATTTT.

The chain has TRBV5-1 and TRBJ2-3; D gene ambiguous. V was trimmed by 0 bases and J by 2 bases, leaving 10 bases between them. This CDR3 has 15 residues. CDR1 and CDR2 from the germline V gene are SGHRS and YFSETQ. CDR3 sequence reads: CASSLADFNTDTQYF. The CDR3 coding sequence is TGCGCCAGCAGCTTGGCTGACTTCAACACAGATACGCAGTATTTT.

The CDR3 here is CASSLLFWQGGPYEQYF. The CDR3 DNA follows: TGTGCCAGCAGCTTATTGTTTTGGCAGGGGGGCCCCTACGAGCAGTACTTC. This chain links TRBV7-8 with TRBJ2-7; TRBD1 might be the D (7 bases). CDR1 and CDR2 (germline): SGHVS, FQNEAQ. The CDR3 length is 17 residues. Trimming left V 2 bases short and J 2 bases short, with 19 bases between.

The chain carries TRBV4-1 and TRBJ2-5, with 8 nucleotides matching TRBD2. J gave up 2 bases and V 3 bases, and 11 bases lay outside the gene matches. The CDR3 contains 17 residues. Looked up from germline, CDR1 is MGHRA and CDR2 is YSYEKL. The CDR3 loop is CASSQRRGAGTQETQYF. In nucleotides, the CDR3 is TGCGCCAGCAGCCAGAGGCGGGGGGCGGGGACACAAGAGACCCAGTACTTC.

The chain is built from TRBV6-1 and TRBJ1-5; 7 nucleotides align to TRBD1. The germline V gene has CDR1 MNHNS and CDR2 SASEGT. The CDR3 has 14 residues. V gave up 6 bases and J gave up 8 bases; unmatched junction bases: 10. The CDR3: CASRTDREGKPQHF. Here the CDR3 DNA reads TGTGCCAGCAGAACTGACAGGGAAGGGAAGCCCCAGCATTTT.

The J gene is TRBJ2-7, the V gene TRBV28, with D tentatively TRBD2 (6 bases). Germline-derived CDR1 and CDR2 are MDHEN and SYDVKM. The CDR3 loop spans 14 amino acids. Between the trimmed V and J ends, which lost 3 bases and 6 bases, there was a span of 15 bases. The CDR3 DNA reads as TGTGCCAGCAGTTTCGAAGGCGGGGTCAGCGAGCAGTACTTC. Its translation: CASSFEGGVSEQYF.

This sequence joins TRBV11-3 and TRBJ2-1; the match to TRBD2 covers 10 bases. Germline CDR1 is SGHNT and CDR2 is YENEEA. The CDR3 runs 15 residues. The V segment lost 1 base and the J segment 7 bases; nucleotides outside the gene matches: 4. This chain's CDR3 is CASSLAAGGRNEQFF. As DNA, the CDR3 is TGTGCCAGCAGCTTAGCAGCGGGAGGGAGGAATGAGCAGTTCTTC.

The rearrangement uses TRBV5-1 and TRBJ2-3; 7 bases are shared with TRBD1. The CDR3 spans 15 residues. Germline lookup yields CDR1 SGHRS and CDR2 YFSETQ. The ends lost 2 bases at V and 4 bases at J; junction bases unmatched: 7. The CDR3 reads CASSLTGVVADTQYF. The CDR3 DNA reads as TGCGCCAGCAGCTTAACAGGGGTAGTAGCAGATACGCAGTATTTT.